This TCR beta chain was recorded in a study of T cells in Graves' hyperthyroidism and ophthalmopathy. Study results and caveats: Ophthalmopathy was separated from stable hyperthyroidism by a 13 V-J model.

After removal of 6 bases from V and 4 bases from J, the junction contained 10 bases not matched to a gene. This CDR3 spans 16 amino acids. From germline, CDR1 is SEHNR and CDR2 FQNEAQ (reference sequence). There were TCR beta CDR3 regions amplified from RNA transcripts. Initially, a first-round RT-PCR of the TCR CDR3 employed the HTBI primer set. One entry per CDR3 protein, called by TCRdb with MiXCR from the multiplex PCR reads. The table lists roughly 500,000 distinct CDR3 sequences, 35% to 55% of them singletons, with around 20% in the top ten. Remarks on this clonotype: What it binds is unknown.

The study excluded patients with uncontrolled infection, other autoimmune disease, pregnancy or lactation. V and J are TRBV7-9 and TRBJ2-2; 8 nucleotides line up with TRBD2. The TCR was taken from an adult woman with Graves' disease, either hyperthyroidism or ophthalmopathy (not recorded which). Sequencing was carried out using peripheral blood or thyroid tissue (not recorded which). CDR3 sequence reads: CASSNGLAHPTGELFF. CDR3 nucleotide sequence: TGTGCCAGCAGTAATGGACTAGCCCACCCCACCGGGGAGCTGTTTTTT.